Listed below are T cell receptor beta chains from one sample, sequenced in a study of blood T cell repertoires in COVID-19. Only in-frame clones appear in the TCRdb table, and some are missing; sequencing was by immunoSEQ multiplex PCR. The sample lists over 100,000 clones; around nine tenths were seen once. The sequenced sample consisted of peripheral blood. These receptors originate from a man aged 35 to 55 with acute or convalescent COVID-19. The CDR3 runs from the conserved cysteine through the conserved F or W. Fields, in order: clone size, V gene, D gene, J gene, CDR3 DNA, CDR3 protein. The D gene is left open where the match is weak. Expanded clones get a size class; other rows say once, few or many, or leave the size out.

>.|TRBV2|.|TRBJ2-3
TGTGCCAGCAGTGGCGGCGGGGGCACAGATACGCAGTATTTT
CASSGGGGTDTQYF
>.|TRBV6-6|TRBD1|TRBJ2-1
TGTGCCAGCAGTCACCGGGACAGGATCTACAATGAGCAGTTCTTC
CASSHRDRIYNEQFF
>.|TRBV5-5|.|TRBJ1-1
TGTGCCAGCAGCCCACGACAGACGGCGAACACTGAAGCTTTCTTT
CASSPRQTANTEAFF
>.|TRBV7-9|TRBD1|TRBJ1-5
TGTGCCAGCAGCTGGGACAGGGGAGGCAATCAGCCCCAGCATTTT
CASSWDRGGNQPQHF
>.|TRBV11-3|TRBD2|TRBJ2-7
TGTGCCAGCAGCTTCCGGGCGGGGGTCGAGCAGTACTTC
CASSFRAGVEQYF
>.|TRBV19|.|TRBJ1-1
TGTGCCAGTAGTAACTTATTTATGGTTACTGAAGCTTTCTTT
CASSNLFMVTEAFF
>.|TRBV7-2|TRBD1|TRBJ1-6
TGTGCCAGCAGCTTAGGACCAGGGGGTAATTCCTATAATTCACCCCTCCACTTT
CASSLGPGGNSYNSPLHF
>.|TRBV5-6|.|TRBJ1-6
TGTGCCAGCAGCTTGGTGGCAGGGGAGAATAATTCACCCCTCCACTTT
CASSLVAGENNSPLHF
>.|TRBV7-2|TRBD1|TRBJ2-1
TGTGCCAGCAGCTTCGGACAGGGGGCGCGTAATGAGCAGTTCTTC
CASSFGQGARNEQFF
>.|TRBV19|.|TRBJ2-7
TGTGCCAGTAGTACACCGGGACTGTCCTACGAGCAGTACTTC
CASSTPGLSYEQYF
>.|TRBV30|TRBD1|TRBJ1-4
TGTGCCTTGACAGGGGGGAGATCTAATGAAAAACTGTTTTTT
CALTGGRSNEKLFF
>.|TRBV19|.|TRBJ1-2
TGTGCCAGTAGTCCAGGAGGAGGAAGCTATGGCTACACCTTC
CASSPGGGSYGYTF
>.|TRBV3-1/TRBV3-2|TRBD1|TRBJ1-1
TGTGCCAGCAGCCAAGCCGGGACAGGGGGCCTGGTGAACACTGAAGCTTTCTTT
CASSQAGTGGLVNTEAFF
>.|TRBV14|.|TRBJ1-1
TGTGCCAGCAGCACCTCGAAGCCCGGGGGGGCTACTGAAGCTTTCTTT
CASSTSKPGGATEAFF
>.|TRBV7-2|TRBD1|TRBJ1-2
TGTGCCAGCAGCTTAGCCCTGACAGGGGTCTATGGCTACACCTTC
CASSLALTGVYGYTF
>.|TRBV6-2/TRBV6-3|.|TRBJ1-5
TGTGCCAGCAGTTATGCGGGCTTCCCAGGGGATCAGCCCCAGCATTTT
CASSYAGFPGDQPQHF
>.|TRBV19|TRBD2|TRBJ2-2
TGTGCCAGTAGTATCGAAGCGGGAGGAGCCGGGGAGCTGTTTTTT
CASSIEAGGAGELFF
>.|TRBV9|.|TRBJ2-7
TGTGCCAGCAGTGTCGGGGTGGCCTACGAGCAGTACTTC
CASSVGVAYEQYF
>.|TRBV11-2|TRBD1|TRBJ1-4
TGTGCCAGCAGAGAGGGACAGGGGCATGAAAAACTGTTTTTT
CASREGQGHEKLFF
>.|TRBV18|.|TRBJ2-2
TGTGCCAGCTCGGCGACAGCTGCGAACACCGGGGAGCTGTTTTTT
CASSATAANTGELFF
>.|TRBV30|TRBD1|TRBJ1-2
TGTGCCTGGAGTGTACGGACAGGGGTAGCTAACTATGGCTACACCTTC
CAWSVRTGVANYGYTF
>.|TRBV7-8|TRBD1|TRBJ2-7
TGTGCCAGCAGCGGGGACAGGTCGTTCGAGCAGTACTTC
CASSGDRSFEQYF
>.|TRBV10-3|.|TRBJ2-5
TGTGCCATCAGTGAGAGGGCGGGATTTTTGCGAGAGACCCAGTACTTC
CAISERAGFLRETQYF
>few|TRBV7-8|.|TRBJ1-5
TGTGCCAGCAGCTCATACAGAAATCAGCCCCAGCATTTT
CASSSYRNQPQHF
>.|TRBV19|.|TRBJ1-4
TGTGCCAGTAGTATAGGGCAGGGCTTCGGTGAAAAACTGTTTTTT
CASSIGQGFGEKLFF
>few|TRBV3-1/TRBV3-2|.|TRBJ1-5
TGTGCCAGCAGCCGGACAGACAATCAGCCCCAGCATTTT
CASSRTDNQPQHF
>.|TRBV5-1|.|TRBJ1-2
TGCGCCAGCAGCCCCGCGGGCCGGAGCTATGGCTACACCTTC
CASSPAGRSYGYTF
>many|TRBV13|TRBD2|TRBJ2-1
TGTGCCAGCAGCTTAGGACTAGCGGGAGACGGTGAGCAGTTCTTC
CASSLGLAGDGEQFF
>.|TRBV7-8|.|TRBJ1-1
TGTGCCAGCAGCTTAGCGGGACGGGAGGCTGAAGCTTTCTTT
CASSLAGREAEAFF
>.|TRBV10-3|TRBD2|TRBJ2-2
TGTGCCATCAGTGGACTAGCGGGAGACCGTACCGGGGAGCTGTTTTTT
CAISGLAGDRTGELFF